A selection of T cell receptor beta chains follows, all from one sample in a study of Graves' ophthalmopathy and Graves' hyperthyroidism. TCRdb reprocessed the multiplex PCR reads via MiXCR and lists one record per CDR3 protein. There are roughly 410,000 distinct CDR3 sequences in the sample; approximately 15% occur only once, and approximately 7% lies in the top ten. Sequencing was done on a sample of peripheral blood. These receptors all come from a woman aged 18-30 years with stable Graves' hyperthyroidism. Each CDR3 is given with its conserved first and last residue. A D gene is named only where the DNA matches it firmly. A clone size is listed for some rows: how often the clone was seen (once, few, many), or a class if it is expanded.

>few|TRBD1|14|TRBV14|TRBJ2-7
TGTGCCAGCAGCCAGGGGACAGGGTTCCACGAGCAGTACTTC
CASSQGTGFHEQYF
>many|TRBD1|16|TRBV4-1|TRBJ2-7
TGCGCCAGCAGCCGTGCCGGACAGGCGGCTGACTACGAGCAGTACTTC
CASSRAGQAADYEQYF
>many|NA|14|TRBV9|TRBJ1-2
TGTGCCAGCAGCGCCCCCGGGACCCCAAAGGACTACACCTTC
CASSAPGTPKDYTF
>many|NA|13|TRBV6-2/TRBV6-3|TRBJ1-5
TGTGCCAGCACCCCGGACCTTAATCAGCCCCAGCATTTT
CASTPDLNQPQHF
>many|NA|14|TRBV7-2|TRBJ1-2
TGTGCCAGCAGCTTAGCGGAAGCTAACTATGGCTACACCTTC
CASSLAEANYGYTF
>NA|NA|13|TRBV12-3/TRBV12-4|TRBJ2-7
TGTGCCAGCAGTTTACTCGGCGGCTACGAGCAGTACTTC
CASSLLGGYEQYF
>many|TRBD1|15|TRBV2|TRBJ1-5
TGTGCCAGCAGTGAAGACGGACAGGACTATCAGCCCCAGCGTTTT
CASSEDGQDYQPQRF
>many|TRBD2|13|TRBV6-5|TRBJ2-5
TGTGCCAGCAGCGGGGGACTAGCCGGGGCCCAGTACTTC
CASSGGLAGAQYF
>few|NA|19|TRBV5-1|TRBJ2-6
TGCGCCAGCAGTTCGCCGGGACGCTTCGCTAGTTCTGGGGCCGACGTCCTGACTTTC
CASSSPGRFASSGADVLTF
>NA|NA|17|TRBV11-2|TRBJ2-7
TGTGCCAGCAGCTTATTAATGTCGCAGGACTCCTCCTACGAGCAGTACTTC
CASSLLMSQDSSYEQYF
>many|TRBD1|15|TRBV14|TRBJ1-1
TGTGCCAGCAGCCCCTGGACAGGGAGGAACACTGAAGCTTTCTTT
CASSPWTGRNTEAFF
>NA|NA|15|TRBV2|TRBJ1-2
TGTGCCAGCAGTGAACTTGGCAGGGGATCGGCCGGCTACACCTTC
CASSELGRGSAGYTF
>many|NA|14|TRBV11-3|TRBJ2-7
TGTGCCAGCAGACTAGGAGGACAAAACTACGAGCAGTACTTC
CASRLGGQNYEQYF
>NA|NA|15|TRBV6-1|TRBJ2-5
TGTGCCAGCAGTGCACTAAGGGGGGGGGGGGAGACCCAGTACTTC
CASSALRGGGETQYF
>NA|NA|15|TRBV13|TRBJ2-2
TGTGCCAGCAGCTTAAGAGCAGTTCACACCGGGGAGCTGTTTTTT
CASSLRAVHTGELFF
>many|NA|12|TRBV29-1|TRBJ2-5
TGCAGCGCGCGCCAGGGGAAAGAGACCCAGTACTTC
CSARQGKETQYF
>few|TRBD1|16|TRBV28|TRBJ1-3
TGTGCCAGCAGTTTCTTCGGGGACAGCTCTGGAAGCACCATATATTTT
CASSFFGDSSGSTIYF
>NA|NA|13|TRBV7-9|TRBJ1-1
TGTGCCAGCAGGCCGGGGAGGGCCACTGAAGCTTTCTTT
CASRPGRATEAFF
>NA|TRBD1|17|TRBV4-1|TRBJ1-3
TGCGCCAGCAGCCAAGAGAGCGGGACAGGGGTTCGAAACACCATATATTTT
CASSQESGTGVRNTIYF
>many|TRBD1|14|TRBV7-2|TRBJ2-5
TGTGCCAGCAGCTATCCACAGGGGCAAGAGACCCAGTACTTC
CASSYPQGQETQYF
>many|TRBD2|18|TRBV14|TRBJ2-7
TGTGCCAGCAGCCAAGGCCTAGCGGGGACAATTAGCTCCTACGAGCAGTACTTC
CASSQGLAGTISSYEQYF
>many|NA|13|TRBV7-9|TRBJ2-7
TGTGCCAGCAGCTTAGAGTTTGTGGACGAGCAGTACTTC
CASSLEFVDEQYF
>NA|NA|14|TRBV2|TRBJ1-3
TGTGCCAGCAGTGGGGGAGGGCCTGGAAACACCATATATTTT
CASSGGGPGNTIYF
>few|NA|15|TRBV5-1|TRBJ1-1
TGCGCCAGCAGCTCCCCGGGGGGGAGTCTATCTCGAGCTTTCTTT
CASSSPGGSLSRAFF
>NA|NA|14|TRBV2|TRBJ1-6
TGTGCCAGCAGCCCTCATTGGGGGGGATCACCCCTCCACTTT
CASSPHWGGSPLHF
>many|TRBD1|16|TRBV6-1|TRBJ1-6
TGTGCCAGCAGAGACCAGGACAGGGCCTATAATTCACCCCTCCACTTT
CASRDQDRAYNSPLHF
>many|NA|13|TRBV12-3/TRBV12-4|TRBJ1-2
TGTGCCAGCAGTTCCGGAACAGGCGATGGCTACACCTTC
CASSSGTGDGYTF
>many|NA|14|TRBV9|TRBJ1-1
TGTGCCAGCAGCGTAGTGGGTACGGACACTGAAGCTTTCTTT
CASSVVGTDTEAFF
>NA|TRBD1|12|TRBV12-3/TRBV12-4|TRBJ1-2
TGTGCCAGCAGGTTGGGGGACAGGCCAAACACCTTC
CASRLGDRPNTF
>many|NA|16|TRBV24-1|TRBJ2-5
TGTGCCACCAGTGACCCAAGGCGGGGGCCAGAAGAGACCCAGTACTTC
CATSDPRRGPEETQYF
>few|TRBD1|13|TRBV7-2|TRBJ1-2
TGTGCCAGCAGCCCACCAGGGGGCGGCGGCTACACCTTC
CASSPPGGGGYTF
>few|NA|14|TRBV7-9|TRBJ1-1
TGTGCCAGCAGCAAAGGGACGGAGGGTGCTGAAGCTTTCTTT
CASSKGTEGAEAFF
>many|NA|17|TRBV7-2|TRBJ1-6
TGTGCCAGCAGCTTTACACCCGCGGGAGGGTTTAATTCACCCCTCCACTTT
CASSFTPAGGFNSPLHF